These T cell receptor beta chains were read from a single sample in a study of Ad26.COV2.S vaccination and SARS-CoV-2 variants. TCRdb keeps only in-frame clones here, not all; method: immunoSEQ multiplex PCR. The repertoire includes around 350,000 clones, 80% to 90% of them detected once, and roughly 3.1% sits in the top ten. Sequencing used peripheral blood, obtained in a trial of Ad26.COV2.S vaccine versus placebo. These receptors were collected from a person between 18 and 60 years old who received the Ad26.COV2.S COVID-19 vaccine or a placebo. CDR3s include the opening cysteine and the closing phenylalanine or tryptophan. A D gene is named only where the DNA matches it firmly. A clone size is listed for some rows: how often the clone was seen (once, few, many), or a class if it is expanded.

CDR3 DNA: TGTGCCAGCAGCCAAGGGGAGAGCGGACTAGCGGCAAACAATGAGCAGTTCTTC
CDR3 protein: CASSQGESGLAANNEQFF
D gene: TRBD2
clone size: -
V gene: TRBV3-1/TRBV3-2
J gene: TRBJ2-1

CDR3 DNA: TGTGCCAGTAGTAAGGGACAGCCAACTTACCACGAGCAGTACTTC
CDR3 protein: CASSKGQPTYHEQYF
D gene: TRBD1
clone size: -
V gene: TRBV19
J gene: TRBJ2-7

CDR3 DNA: TGTGCTAGTGGGCCTACACTATCTCAGGGCGATTATGGCTACACCTTC
CDR3 protein: CASGPTLSQGDYGYTF
D gene: -
clone size: -
V gene: TRBV12-5
J gene: TRBJ1-2

CDR3 DNA: TGCAGTGCTAGTAACCCGCAGTTCTTC
CDR3 protein: CSASNPQFF
D gene: -
clone size: -
V gene: TRBV20-1
J gene: TRBJ2-1

CDR3 DNA: TGTGCCAGTAGTATTAATCAGGGGGCGTTGAAGAGCACAGATACGCAGTATTTT
CDR3 protein: CASSINQGALKSTDTQYF
D gene: TRBD1
clone size: -
V gene: TRBV19
J gene: TRBJ2-3

CDR3 DNA: TGTGCCAGCAGCTTAAGGGCCTTCCAAGAGACCCAGTACTTC
CDR3 protein: CASSLRAFQETQYF
D gene: -
clone size: -
V gene: TRBV7-2
J gene: TRBJ2-5

CDR3 DNA: TGCAGCGTTGGGCAGGGCACCCTCTATAGCACTGAAGCTTTCTTT
CDR3 protein: CSVGQGTLYSTEAFF
D gene: -
clone size: -
V gene: TRBV29-1
J gene: TRBJ1-1

CDR3 DNA: TGTGCCAGCAGTGGCAACCAACTGGGGACTGAAGCTTTCTTT
CDR3 protein: CASSGNQLGTEAFF
D gene: -
clone size: once
V gene: TRBV28
J gene: TRBJ1-1

CDR3 DNA: TGTGCCAGCAGTGGGAGACAGGCCTACTATGGCTACACCTTC
CDR3 protein: CASSGRQAYYGYTF
D gene: -
clone size: -
V gene: TRBV2
J gene: TRBJ1-2

CDR3 DNA: TGTGCCAGCAGCTTCGGGTACAATGAGCAGTTCTTC
CDR3 protein: CASSFGYNEQFF
D gene: -
clone size: once
V gene: TRBV5-8
J gene: TRBJ2-1

CDR3 DNA: TGCAGCGCGGGACCTTCTAGCACAGATACGCAGTATTTT
CDR3 protein: CSAGPSSTDTQYF
D gene: -
clone size: -
V gene: TRBV29-1
J gene: TRBJ2-3

CDR3 DNA: TGTGCCAGTAGTCAGACAGGGCCCACCGGGGAGCTGTTTTTT
CDR3 protein: CASSQTGPTGELFF
D gene: TRBD1
clone size: -
V gene: TRBV19
J gene: TRBJ2-2

CDR3 DNA: TGTGCCAGCTCCCCCCGGGAAGTCAGCTCTGGGGCCAACGTCCTGACTTTC
CDR3 protein: CASSPREVSSGANVLTF
D gene: -
clone size: -
V gene: TRBV18
J gene: TRBJ2-6

CDR3 DNA: TGTGCCAGTAGTATGCGGGCCCCCAGGGGGGGCATCTACACCTTC
CDR3 protein: CASSMRAPRGGIYTF
D gene: TRBD1
clone size: -
V gene: TRBV19
J gene: TRBJ1-2

CDR3 DNA: TGTGCCAGTAGTGCCAGGACAACTAGCTCTGGGGCCAACGTCCTGACTTTC
CDR3 protein: CASSARTTSSGANVLTF
D gene: -
clone size: -
V gene: TRBV19
J gene: TRBJ2-6

CDR3 DNA: TGTGCCAGCAGCTTAACCGGAGACATGCGTATGGCGCAGTATTTT
CDR3 protein: CASSLTGDMRMAQYF
D gene: -
clone size: -
V gene: TRBV7-8
J gene: TRBJ2-3

CDR3 DNA: TGTGCCTGGAGTGTTGGGAGGGGAGCGGAGACCCAGTACTTC
CDR3 protein: CAWSVGRGAETQYF
D gene: TRBD2
clone size: -
V gene: TRBV30
J gene: TRBJ2-5

CDR3 DNA: TGTGCCAGCAGTGACTTGTTGGGGGGGCAAAACAATGAGCAGTTCTTC
CDR3 protein: CASSDLLGGQNNEQFF
D gene: -
clone size: once
V gene: TRBV6-4
J gene: TRBJ2-1

CDR3 DNA: TGTGCCACCTTGGACAGGCCAAGAGGCAATCAGCCCCAGCATTTT
CDR3 protein: CATLDRPRGNQPQHF
D gene: TRBD1
clone size: -
V gene: TRBV10-3
J gene: TRBJ1-5

CDR3 DNA: TGTGCCAGCAGCCAAGAGAGGGGGGCTGGAAACACCATATATTTT
CDR3 protein: CASSQERGAGNTIYF
D gene: -
clone size: -
V gene: TRBV3-1/TRBV3-2
J gene: TRBJ1-3

CDR3 DNA: TGTGCCAGTAGTATTGCAGGGTCCCAAAGTTACGAGCAGTACTTC
CDR3 protein: CASSIAGSQSYEQYF
D gene: -
clone size: -
V gene: TRBV19
J gene: TRBJ2-7

CDR3 DNA: TGTGCCTCTAGGCCCCGAGGCACTGAAGCTTTCTTT
CDR3 protein: CASRPRGTEAFF
D gene: -
clone size: once
V gene: TRBV30
J gene: TRBJ1-1

CDR3 DNA: TGTGCCAGCTCATCCCTTTACTGGACTAGCGGGAGAAACGAGCAGTACTTC
CDR3 protein: CASSSLYWTSGRNEQYF
D gene: TRBD2
clone size: -
V gene: TRBV18
J gene: TRBJ2-7

CDR3 DNA: TGTGCCAGCAGCTTAAACAGGCAGAGCTCTGGGGCCAACGTCCTGACTTTC
CDR3 protein: CASSLNRQSSGANVLTF
D gene: -
clone size: -
V gene: TRBV7-2
J gene: TRBJ2-6

CDR3 DNA: TGTGCCAGCAGAGCTGACAGGGGAGGGCAGTTCTTC
CDR3 protein: CASRADRGGQFF
D gene: TRBD1
clone size: -
V gene: TRBV5-4
J gene: TRBJ2-1

CDR3 DNA: TGTGCCAGCAGTCAGCGGGTTAGTAACACAGATACGCAGTATTTT
CDR3 protein: CASSQRVSNTDTQYF
D gene: -
clone size: -
V gene: TRBV6-2/TRBV6-3
J gene: TRBJ2-3

CDR3 DNA: TGTGCCAGCAGTTACTCAGATTCGTATGGCTACACCTTC
CDR3 protein: CASSYSDSYGYTF
D gene: -
clone size: once
V gene: TRBV6-5
J gene: TRBJ1-2

CDR3 DNA: TGTGCCAGCAGCTTTAGCACAGGGGAACCTAATGAAAAACTGTTTTTT
CDR3 protein: CASSFSTGEPNEKLFF
D gene: TRBD1
clone size: -
V gene: TRBV7-2
J gene: TRBJ1-4

CDR3 DNA: TGCGCCAGCAGCGAAACAGGGAATACTGAAGCTTTCTTT
CDR3 protein: CASSETGNTEAFF
D gene: -
clone size: -
V gene: TRBV5-1
J gene: TRBJ1-1

CDR3 DNA: TGTGCCAGCAGCCGTCCGCCGGGACAGGACCAAGAGACCCAGTACTTC
CDR3 protein: CASSRPPGQDQETQYF
D gene: TRBD1
clone size: -
V gene: TRBV7-2
J gene: TRBJ2-5

CDR3 DNA: TGTGCCAGCAGCGCCACGACTAGCGGGGGGGCAGAGACCCAGTACTTC
CDR3 protein: CASSATTSGGAETQYF
D gene: TRBD2
clone size: -
V gene: TRBV9
J gene: TRBJ2-5

CDR3 DNA: TGCGCCAGCAGCCCCCAGGTGGAGGCAGAGACCCAGTACTTC
CDR3 protein: CASSPQVEAETQYF
D gene: -
clone size: -
V gene: TRBV5-1
J gene: TRBJ2-5

CDR3 DNA: TGTGCCAGTAGTATGAGTCTCATGGGCGCAGATACGCAGTATTTT
CDR3 protein: CASSMSLMGADTQYF
D gene: -
clone size: -
V gene: TRBV19
J gene: TRBJ2-3

CDR3 DNA: TGTGCCAGCAGTTTTCGGGGGGTCCGCACAGATACGCAGTATTTT
CDR3 protein: CASSFRGVRTDTQYF
D gene: TRBD2
clone size: -
V gene: TRBV27
J gene: TRBJ2-3

CDR3 DNA: TGTGCCAGCAGTACACAGGGGTCCTCCACAGATACGCAGTATTTT
CDR3 protein: CASSTQGSSTDTQYF
D gene: TRBD1
clone size: -
V gene: TRBV2
J gene: TRBJ2-3

CDR3 DNA: TGTGCCAGCAGCTTAGCGCAACGGATCACTGAAGCTTTCTTT
CDR3 protein: CASSLAQRITEAFF
D gene: -
clone size: -
V gene: TRBV7-2
J gene: TRBJ1-1

CDR3 DNA: TGTGCCAGCAGCTTTACACAGGACGGCTACGAGCAGTACTTC
CDR3 protein: CASSFTQDGYEQYF
D gene: -
clone size: -
V gene: TRBV7-9
J gene: TRBJ2-7

CDR3 DNA: TGTGCCAGCTCACCCGGGGCTGGGAATCAGCCCCAGCATTTT
CDR3 protein: CASSPGAGNQPQHF
D gene: -
clone size: few
V gene: TRBV18
J gene: TRBJ1-5

CDR3 DNA: TGTGCCAGCAGCCCCCTTTGGTGGACAGGCCCCGGGGGAATGAACACTGAAGCTTTCTTT
CDR3 protein: CASSPLWWTGPGGMNTEAFF
D gene: TRBD1
clone size: -
V gene: TRBV5-5
J gene: TRBJ1-1

CDR3 DNA: TGTGCCAGCAGTCACCAGGCCCCAGTCGATACGCAGTATTTT
CDR3 protein: CASSHQAPVDTQYF
D gene: -
clone size: -
V gene: TRBV27
J gene: TRBJ2-3

CDR3 DNA: TGTGCCACCAGTACTAATCGGGACAGGGACGCCGGGGAGCTGTTTTTT
CDR3 protein: CATSTNRDRDAGELFF
D gene: TRBD1
clone size: -
V gene: TRBV24-1
J gene: TRBJ2-2

CDR3 DNA: TGCGCCAGCAGCTTGGAATCTATGCAGTATTTT
CDR3 protein: CASSLESMQYF
D gene: -
clone size: -
V gene: TRBV5-1
J gene: TRBJ2-3

CDR3 DNA: TGTGCCAGCAGCTTGTGGCGGGGGGGCGATGGCAATGAGCAGTTCTTC
CDR3 protein: CASSLWRGGDGNEQFF
D gene: TRBD2
clone size: -
V gene: TRBV5-4
J gene: TRBJ2-1

CDR3 DNA: TGTGCCAGCAGCTTTTCTCTCTTTGGCGGAGAGACCCAGTACTTC
CDR3 protein: CASSFSLFGGETQYF
D gene: -
clone size: few
V gene: TRBV11-2
J gene: TRBJ2-5

CDR3 DNA: TGTGCCAGCAGTCAACCACAAAGGGACGGGACGAGGGTCCAGTACTTC
CDR3 protein: CASSQPQRDGTRVQYF
D gene: -
clone size: -
V gene: TRBV28
J gene: TRBJ2-5